The clone carrying this T cell receptor beta chain was seen ten or more times. Its antigen is unidentified. Per the original methods: The study built a papillary thyroid cancer distant-metastasis classifier from CDR3 differences across clinicopathological groups. TCRdb reanalyzed the PCR reads via MiXCR. These V and J calls are TCRdb output, not the study's own analysis. The table records roughly 65,000 clones, approximately 14% of them present only once. The sample originates from a study of metastatic and nonmetastatic thyroid tumors. Background on the study: The authors compared repertoires across blood and tumor or nodule tissue from malignant and benign thyroid patients. Overall study results and limits: Compared with benign nodules, malignant thyroid tumors were reported to have significantly higher TCR beta diversity in both blood and tumor.

The CDR3 totals 15 residues. Trimming removed 7 bases from V and 2 bases from J; junction bases left unmatched: 6. Germline CDR1 and CDR2: MNHNS and SASEGT. No patient received treatment before thyroid surgery. The rearrangement links TRBV6-1 to TRBJ2-1; 9 positions agree with TRBD2. The receptor comes from a male donor with papillary thyroid cancer or a benign thyroid nodule (not recorded which). Some clones in this sample may be carry-over from other donors' samples. Sequencing was performed on blood. The CDR3 spells CASTNLAGAYNEQFF. DNA of the CDR3: TGTGCCAGCACCAATTTAGCGGGGGCCTACAATGAGCAGTTCTTC.